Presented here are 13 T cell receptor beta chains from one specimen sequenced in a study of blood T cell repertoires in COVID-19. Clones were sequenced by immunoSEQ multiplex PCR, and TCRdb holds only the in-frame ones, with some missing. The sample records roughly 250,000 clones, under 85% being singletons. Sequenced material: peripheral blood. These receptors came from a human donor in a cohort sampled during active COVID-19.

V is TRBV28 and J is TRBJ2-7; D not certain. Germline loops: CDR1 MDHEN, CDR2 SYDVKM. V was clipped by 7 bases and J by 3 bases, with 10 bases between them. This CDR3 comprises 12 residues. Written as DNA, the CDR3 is TGTGCCAGCATCGGAGTGGGCTACGAGCAGTACTTC. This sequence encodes CASIGVGYEQYF.

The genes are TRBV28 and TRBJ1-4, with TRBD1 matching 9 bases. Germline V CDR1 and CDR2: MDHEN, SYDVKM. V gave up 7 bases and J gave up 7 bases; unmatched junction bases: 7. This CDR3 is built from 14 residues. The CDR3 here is CASIPTGGGEKLFF. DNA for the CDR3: TGTGCCAGCATTCCGACAGGGGGAGGTGAAAAACTGTTTTTT.

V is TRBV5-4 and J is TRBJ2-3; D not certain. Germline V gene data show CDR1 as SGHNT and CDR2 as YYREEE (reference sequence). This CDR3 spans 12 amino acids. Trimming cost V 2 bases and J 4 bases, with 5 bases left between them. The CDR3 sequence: CASSFSADTQYF. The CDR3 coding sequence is TGTGCCAGCAGCTTCTCAGCAGATACGCAGTATTTT. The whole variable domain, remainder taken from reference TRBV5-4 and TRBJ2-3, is ETGVTQSPTHLIKTRGQQVTLRCSSQSGHNTVSWYQQALGQGPQFIFQYYREEENGRGNFPPRFSGLQFPNYSSELNVNALELDDSALYLCASSFSADTQYFGPGTRLTVL.

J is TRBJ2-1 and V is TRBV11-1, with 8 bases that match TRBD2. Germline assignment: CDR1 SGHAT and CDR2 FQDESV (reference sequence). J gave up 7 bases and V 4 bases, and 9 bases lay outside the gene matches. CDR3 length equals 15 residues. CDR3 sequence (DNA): TGTGCCAGCAGCTCGGTCGGGAGGGCCGGGAATGAGCAGTTCTTC. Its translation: CASSSVGRAGNEQFF.

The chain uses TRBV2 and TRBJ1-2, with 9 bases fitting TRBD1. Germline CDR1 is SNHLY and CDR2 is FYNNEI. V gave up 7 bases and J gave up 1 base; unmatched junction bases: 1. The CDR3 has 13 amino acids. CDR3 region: CASKTGGNYGYTF. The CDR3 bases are TGTGCCAGCAAGACAGGGGGTAACTATGGCTACACCTTC.

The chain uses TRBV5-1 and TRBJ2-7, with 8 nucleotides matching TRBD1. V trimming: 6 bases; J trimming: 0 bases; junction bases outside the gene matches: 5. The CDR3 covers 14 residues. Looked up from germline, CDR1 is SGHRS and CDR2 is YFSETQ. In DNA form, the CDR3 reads TGCGCCAGCATGCCGGGACAGGACTCCTACGAGCAGTACTTC. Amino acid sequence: CASMPGQDSYEQYF.

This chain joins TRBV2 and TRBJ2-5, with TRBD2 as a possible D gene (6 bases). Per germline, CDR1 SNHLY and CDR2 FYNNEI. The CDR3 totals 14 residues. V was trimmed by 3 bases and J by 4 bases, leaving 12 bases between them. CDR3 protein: CASSETGRPETQYF. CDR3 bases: TGTGCCAGCAGTGAGACGGGGAGGCCAGAGACCCAGTACTTC.

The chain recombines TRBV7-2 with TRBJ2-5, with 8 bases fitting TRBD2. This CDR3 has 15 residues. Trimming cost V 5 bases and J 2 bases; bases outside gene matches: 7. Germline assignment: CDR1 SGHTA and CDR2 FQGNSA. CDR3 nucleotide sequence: TGTGCCAGCAGCGCAAACTTAGCGGGACAAGAGACCCAGTACTTC. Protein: CASSANLAGQETQYF.

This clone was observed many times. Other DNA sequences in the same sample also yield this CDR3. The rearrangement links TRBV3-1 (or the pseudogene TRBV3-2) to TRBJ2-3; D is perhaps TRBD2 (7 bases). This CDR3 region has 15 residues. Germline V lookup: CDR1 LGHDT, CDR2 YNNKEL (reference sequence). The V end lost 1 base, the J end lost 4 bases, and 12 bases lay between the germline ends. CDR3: CASSQGGGRADTQYF. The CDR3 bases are TGTGCCAGCAGCCAAGGGGGGGGGCGCGCAGATACGCAGTATTTT.

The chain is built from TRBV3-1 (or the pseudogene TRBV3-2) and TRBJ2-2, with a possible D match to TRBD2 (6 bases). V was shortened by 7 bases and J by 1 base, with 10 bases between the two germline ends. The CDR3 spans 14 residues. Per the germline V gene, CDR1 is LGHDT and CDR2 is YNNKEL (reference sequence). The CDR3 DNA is TGTGCCAGCACCCGGACTAAGAACACCGGGGAGCTGTTTTTT. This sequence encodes CASTRTKNTGELFF.

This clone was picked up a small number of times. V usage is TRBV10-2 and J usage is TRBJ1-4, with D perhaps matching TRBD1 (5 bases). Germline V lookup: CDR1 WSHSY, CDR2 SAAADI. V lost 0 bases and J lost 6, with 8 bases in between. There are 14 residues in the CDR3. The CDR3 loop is CASSESGRDEKLFF. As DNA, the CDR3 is TGCGCCAGCAGTGAGTCTGGCAGGGATGAAAAACTGTTTTTT.

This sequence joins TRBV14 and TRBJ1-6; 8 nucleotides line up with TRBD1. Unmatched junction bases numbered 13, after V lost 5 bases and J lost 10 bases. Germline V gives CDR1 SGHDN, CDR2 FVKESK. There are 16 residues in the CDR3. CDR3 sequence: CASSVLGAGGRSPLHF. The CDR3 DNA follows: TGTGCCAGCAGCGTCCTAGGCGCAGGGGGCAGGTCACCCCTCCACTTT.

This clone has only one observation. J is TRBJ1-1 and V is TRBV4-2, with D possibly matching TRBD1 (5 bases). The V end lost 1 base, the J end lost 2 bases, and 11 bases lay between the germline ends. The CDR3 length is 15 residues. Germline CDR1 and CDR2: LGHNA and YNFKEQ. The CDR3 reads CASSQAAGINTEAFF. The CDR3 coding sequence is TGTGCCAGCAGCCAAGCCGCAGGGATTAACACTGAAGCTTTCTTT.